Sequencing of this TCR beta chain was carried out in a study of blood T cell repertoires in COVID-19. Study information: Material from acute and convalescent COVID-19 was sourced from the United States, Italy and Spain.

V was cut by 0 bases and J by 0 bases, with 12 bases left in between. Germline CDR1 and CDR2: LNHNV and YYDKDF (reference sequence). The CDR3 is made up of 17 amino acids. Participants were aged about 18 to 100 years from some 24 US areas. Original data processing: Cell counts per sample came from amplifying reference gene primers. Sequencing used immunoSEQ multiplex PCR; TCRdb keeps in-frame clones, though not all of them. That table supplies the V and J calls and clone size; D and trimming were determined from the DNA. The sample contains fewer than 350,000 clones, approximately 86% of which appear only once.

This TCR derives from a woman between 25 and 40 years old who had recovered from COVID-19. The chain combines TRBV15 with TRBJ1-5, with a possible D match to TRBD1 (6 bases). The sequenced sample was PBMCs or T cells enriched from blood (not recorded which). The CDR3 DNA is TGTGCCACCAGCAGAGAGGGCGGGGGCGATAGCAATCAGCCCCAGCATTTT. Residues: CATSREGGGDSNQPQHF.